Described below is a single TCR beta chain sequence and its context. Its antigen is not yet known. No clone much larger than this one lies a single base away; base qualities are absent. TCRdb lists the instrument as Illumina NovaSeq 6000. TCRalpha and TCRbeta cDNA libraries were built by 5'RACE with constant-segment primers, adding sample barcodes and unique molecular identifiers. Trizol reagent was used to extract RNA from every sample. Library amplification was performed in two PCR steps, and a second sample barcode and Illumina TruSeq adapters were introduced in the second step. The libraries were sequenced on an Illumina NovaSeq using 2 x 150 bp paired-end reads. Turning to the authors' computational methods: Reads were demultiplexed and collapsed into UMI-guided consensus sequences with migec v1.2.7. Using mixcr v2.1.11, the UMI consensuses were aligned to TRA and TRB V and J templates and assembled into clonotypes. A clonotype was counted as expanded or contracted only if both edgeR and NoisET called the change significant, with noise models trained on biological replicates. For edgeR calls, a false discovery rate-adjusted p below 0.01 and a log2 fold-change threshold of 1 were applied. As an exploratory analysis of dynamics, max-normalized trajectories of the 1000 most abundant clonotypes were examined with PCA combined with hierarchical clustering. Separately sequenced CD4+ and CD8+ repertoires were used to assign the CD4 or CD8 phenotype of responding clones. TCRdb reanalyzed the raw reads on its own, using fastp at Q25 for trimming and MiXCR for clone calling, and kept in-frame beta chains. All rows with the same CDR3 protein become a single entry with the most common DNA and genes. These V and J calls originate from TCRdb's pipeline instead of the authors' own analysis. This sample comprises under 400,000 distinct CDR3 sequences, 20% to 25% of them detected only once. Of the sample, around 13% is held by the ten largest clones.

Ficoll-Paque density gradient centrifugation was the method used to isolate PBMCs. This entry comes from a study of T-cell memory formation after mild COVID-19 (dated by TCRdb to the early 2020s). Regarding the complete study: TCR sequence clusters from the two donors were found to be largely donor specific. The cohort comprised two young, previously healthy adult volunteers, one female and one male. In a couple of donors, T-cell clones that expanded and contracted after mild COVID-19 were tracked by sequencing TCRalpha and TCRbeta repertoires over time. Results and caveats for the whole study, not just this receptor: Contracting CD4+ clones appeared mostly in the CM and EM memory subsets, whereas CD8+ clones were enriched in EMRA. The study covered only two mild cases, and larger cohorts including severe cases with pre-infection samples were considered necessary. The second-wave clones that peaked on day 37 were not confirmed to be SARS-CoV-2 specific. Clones that contracted from day 15 to 85 showed balanced CD4/CD8 phenotypes, whereas a second wave of clones that expanded from day 15 to 37 leaned towards CD4+. Some responding clones were detected in pre-infection memory, which suggested that pre-existing cross-reactive memory T cells had joined the SARS-CoV-2 response.

In the germline V gene (reference sequence), CDR1 corresponds to GTSNPN and CDR2 to SVGIG. The CDR3 starts with the cysteine, ends with the phenylalanine, and has 11 residues. Kept here is only the CDR3 DNA, which spans 33 bases and is read in frame from base 1. The germline V end is reduced by 5 bases and the J end by 6 bases; junction bases left unmatched: 4. The receptor was derived from an adult woman who had mild COVID-19 (a few samples of this study predate the infection). The sample titles of this study are shuffled in the database, so cell type and time point are left out; the donor was told from shared clones. In this chain, TRBV30 is recombined with TRBJ2-7; TRBD2 aligns with 7 central bases. The sequencing sample was made of PBMCs or a T cell subset sorted from them (not recorded which). In nucleotide form, the sequence is TGTGCCTGGGGAAGCGGGATCGAGCAGTACTTC. This translates into CAWGSGIEQYF.